This T cell receptor beta chain was recorded in a study of blood T cell repertoires in COVID-19. The CDR3 extends over 16 amino acids. With V trimmed by 4 bases and J by 2 bases, 9 bases remained unmatched. Germline CDR1 reads LNHDA; CDR2 reads SQIVND (reference sequence). Profiled with immunoSEQ multiplex PCR; TCRdb holds only in-frame clones, not every one. The table lists roughly 300,000 clones, 84% of them singletons. The V and J genes are TRBV19 and TRBJ1-1; 8 positions agree with TRBD1. Source material: peripheral blood. The TCR originated in a human donor with COVID-19, enrolled during active disease. The donor label of this sample is uncertain. The CDR3 is CASSTRTGTYNTEAFF. In DNA form, the CDR3 reads TGTGCCAGTAGTACGCGGACAGGGACTTATAACACTGAAGCTTTCTTT.